These 32 T cell receptor beta chains were all obtained from the same sample, sequenced in a study of neoadjuvant nivolumab and ipilimumab in lung cancer (TCRdb year 2020). Taken with the paper, the label for time point translates to: at surgical resection after neoadjuvant nivolumab +/- ipilimumab. Library generation was performed with the immunoSEQ multiplex PCR assay. What TCRdb holds here is the immuneACCESS table cut down to in-frame rearrangements. Part of the clones is not present; checked against another copy, under half of the missing clones reflect an unresolved V gene, and the others are unexplained. The sample profile shows about 4,300 clones; about four fifths of them were found once. The top ten hold around 5.5% of the sample. Sequencing was performed on normal lung tissue adjacent to the tumor, taken after neoadjuvant nivolumab, alone or with ipilimumab, at or shortly before surgery. The receptors stem from an adult with non-small cell lung cancer. Some clones in this sample may be carry-over from other donors' samples.

This clone has only one observation. The gene calls are TRBV14 and TRBJ2-7, with 8 positions matching TRBD1. This CDR3 region has 14 residues. Trimming took 3 bases from V and 4 from J; bases not matched to a gene: 5. Germline V lookup: CDR1 SGHDN, CDR2 FVKESK. As DNA, the CDR3 is TGTGCCAGCAGCCAGGCTTACAGGGGGTACGAGCAGTACTTC. As protein: CASSQAYRGYEQYF. Looking up the rest from reference TRBV14 and TRBJ2-7 gives the full variable domain: EAGVTQFPSHSVIEKGQTVTLRCDPISGHDNLYWYRRVMGKEIKFLLHFVKESKQDESGMPNNRFLAERTGGTYSTLKVQPAELEDSGVYFCASSQAYRGYEQYFGPGTRLTVT.

This clone has a handful of counts. This chain links TRBV10-2 with TRBJ2-1, with D possibly matching TRBD1 (6 bases). V lost 8 bases and J lost 9, with 23 bases in between. The CDR3 has 15 amino acids. Germline loops: CDR1 WSHSY, CDR2 SAAADI. DNA for the CDR3: TGCGCCAGCGGCACAGGGTCGGACACAACGATTGAGCAGTTCTTC. Translated: CASGTGSDTTIEQFF.

This chain links TRBV6-5 with TRBJ1-6, with D uncertain. Per germline, CDR1 MNHEY and CDR2 SVGAGI. The ends were cut back, 2 bases at V and 7 bases at J, with 15 bases in the middle. The CDR3 is made up of 16 amino acids. Here the CDR3 reads CASSYVGGRFNSPLHF. DNA for the CDR3: TGTGCCAGCAGTTACGTTGGAGGGAGGTTCAATTCACCCCTCCACTTT.

Here the CDR3 reads CASSRDRASGELFF. DNA for the CDR3: TGTGCCAGCAGCCGGGACAGGGCATCCGGGGAGCTGTTTTTT. This chain connects TRBV6-5 to TRBJ2-2, with 9 bases lining up with TRBD1. Trimming at V came to 6 bases and at J to 6 bases, leaving 5 bases not matched to a gene. The CDR3 contains 14 residues. Germline V CDR1 and CDR2: MNHEY, SVGAGI.

The DNA of the CDR3 is TGTGCCAGCAGCCGAACAGGAGATTCCTCCTACGAGCAGTACTTC. This codes for CASSRTGDSSYEQYF. The V call is TRBV7-2, the J call TRBJ2-7, with a tentative D call TRBD1 (5 bases). The germline V gene has CDR1 SGHTA and CDR2 FQGNSA. The CDR3 sequence is 15 residues long. Trimming shortened V by 5 bases and J by 0 bases, and 14 bases separated the two germline ends. Combining the CDR3 with reference TRBV7-2 and TRBJ2-7 gives the whole variable domain GAGVSQSPSNKVTEKGKDVELRCDPISGHTALYWYRQSLGQGLEFLIYFQGNSAPDKSGLPSDRFSAERTGGSVSTLTIQRTQQEDSAVYLCASSRTGDSSYEQYFGPGTRLTVT.

The chain joins TRBV25-1 to TRBJ1-1; tentatively, D is TRBD1 (5 bases). The germline gives CDR1 MGHDK, CDR2 SYGVNS. There are 13 residues in the CDR3. V lost 1 base, J lost 3 bases, and 6 bases lay in between. CDR3 DNA sequence: TGTGCCAGCAGTGAATTGGGGGACACTGAAGCTTTCTTT. This sequence encodes CASSELGDTEAFF.

This clone was seen a handful of times. The chain links TRBV18 to TRBJ2-2, with D possibly matching TRBD1 (6 bases). With 3 bases removed from V and 1 base from J, the gap between germline ends came to 9 bases. The CDR3 totals 15 residues. Germline CDR1 reads KGHSH; CDR2 reads LQKENI. CDR3 sequence reads: CASSPGQWNTGELFF. CDR3 nucleotides: TGTGCCAGCTCACCCGGACAGTGGAACACCGGGGAGCTGTTTTTT.

The CDR3: CASSPTGGSYNEQFF. CDR3 nucleotide sequence: TGTGCCAGCAGCCCCACAGGGGGCTCCTACAATGAGCAGTTCTTC. The chain uses TRBV7-3 and TRBJ2-1, with 8 nucleotides matching TRBD1. The V segment lost 5 bases and the J segment 0 bases; nucleotides outside the gene matches: 3. This CDR3 contains 15 residues. Germline V gene lookup returns CDR1 SGHTA and CDR2 FQGTGA.

This chain joins TRBV5-1 and TRBJ2-6; D might be TRBD1 (6 bases). Germline values: CDR1 SGHRS, CDR2 YFSETQ. The CDR3 covers 17 residues. Trimming took off 2 bases at V and 0 bases at J, with 12 bases between the two ends. CDR3 amino acids: CASSFDRPGSGANVLTF. CDR3 bases: TGCGCCAGCAGCTTCGACAGGCCGGGCTCTGGGGCCAACGTCCTGACTTTC.

The count of this clone is one. The chain's CDR3 is CASSPSTGTNTEAFF. The CDR3 bases are TGTGCCAGCTCACCATCGACAGGGACTAACACTGAAGCTTTCTTT. J is TRBJ1-1 and V is TRBV18; 7 nucleotides line up with TRBD1. J was trimmed by 2 bases and V by 2 bases; bases with no gene match: 5. The CDR3 is made up of 15 amino acids. Germline CDR1 reads KGHSH; CDR2 reads LQKENI. The full variable domain, rest sourced from reference TRBV18 and TRBJ1-1, is NAGVMQNPRHLVRRRGQEARLRCSPMKGHSHVYWYRQLPEEGLKFMVYLQKENIIDESGMPKERFSAEFPKEGPSILRIQQVVRGDSAAYFCASSPSTGTNTEAFFGQGTRLTVV.

The chain is built from TRBV18 and TRBJ2-6; D remains unclear. Per the germline V gene, CDR1 is KGHSH and CDR2 is LQKENI. V dropped 5 bases and J dropped 2 bases, with 10 bases sitting between them. The length of the CDR3 is 15 residues. The DNA of the CDR3 is TGTGCCAGCTCATCCGAGGCGGCTGGGGCCAACGTCCTGACTTTC. As protein: CASSSEAAGANVLTF.

This clone was observed a few times. J is TRBJ2-7 and V is TRBV11-2; D is perhaps TRBD1 (5 bases). Between the trimmed V and J ends, which lost 3 bases and 4 bases, there was a span of 7 bases. This CDR3 has 12 residues. Germline V gene data show CDR1 as SGHAT and CDR2 as FQNNGV. CDR3 protein: CASSFQGYEQYF. CDR3 sequence (DNA): TGTGCCAGCAGCTTTCAGGGATACGAGCAGTACTTC.

The V gene is TRBV30, the J gene TRBJ1-5; D perhaps matches TRBD1 (6 bases). Looked up from germline, CDR1 is GTSNPN and CDR2 is SVGIG (reference sequence). CDR3 length: 12 amino acids. V gave up 4 bases and J gave up 5 bases, with 9 bases separating them. CDR3 nucleotide sequence: TGTGCCTGGACCAGGGGTTATCAGCCCCAGCATTTT. As protein: CAWTRGYQPQHF.

This rearrangement joins TRBV2 to TRBJ2-7, with 8 bases lining up with TRBD2. After removal of 8 bases from V and 1 base from J, the junction contained 4 bases not matched to a gene. The germline V gene encodes CDR1 SNHLY and CDR2 FYNNEI. CDR3 size: 13 residues. CDR3 bases: TGTGCCAGCGGGACTAGAGGGTCCTACGAGCAGTACTTC. The encoded protein is CASGTRGSYEQYF.

This chain joins TRBV5-8 and TRBJ2-1; D is possibly TRBD1 (5 bases). In germline, CDR1 is SGHTS, CDR2 YDEGEE. Trimming took 1 base from V and 1 from J, leaving 9 bases between them. This CDR3 has 15 residues. The CDR3 is CASSLSGFSYNEQFF. CDR3 in DNA: TGTGCCAGCAGCTTGTCAGGGTTTTCCTACAATGAGCAGTTCTTC.

The chain employs TRBV7-9 and TRBJ1-1; unclear D gene. The CDR3 extends over 13 amino acids. The V gene's germline CDR1 is SEHNR and CDR2 FQNEAQ (reference sequence). The germline V and J ends were trimmed by 0 bases and 5 bases, with 7 bases remaining between them. The CDR3 DNA follows: TGTGCCAGCAGCTTAGCCCTTTTAACTGAAGCTTTCTTT. Its protein product is CASSLALLTEAFF.

CDR3 coding DNA: TGTGCCAGCAGACCCGACAGAGGGGACAACTATGGCTACACCTTC. Amino acid sequence: CASRPDRGDNYGYTF. V gene TRBV6-5 combines with J gene TRBJ1-2; TRBD1 might be the D (5 bases). Trimming pared 6 bases from V and 2 bases from J, leaving 16 bases between. Germline lookup yields CDR1 MNHEY and CDR2 SVGAGI. The CDR3 has 15 residues.

The J gene is TRBJ2-5, the V gene TRBV25-1; 12 nucleotides align to TRBD1. CDR3 length: 14 residues. Germline CDR1 MGHDK, CDR2 SYGVNS. V trimming: 6 bases; J trimming: 5 bases; junction bases outside the gene matches: 4. The CDR3 loop is CASSGTGGLETQYF. In nucleotides, the CDR3 is TGTGCCAGCAGCGGGACAGGGGGCTTGGAGACCCAGTACTTC.

The CDR3 nucleotides read TGTGCCAGCAGTGTCTCCCCTTACAATGAGCAGTTCTTC. Translation gives CASSVSPYNEQFF. The V and J genes are TRBV25-1 and TRBJ2-1; D call uncertain. This CDR3 has 13 amino acids. Trimming took off 4 bases at V and 4 bases at J, with 8 bases between the two ends. The germline V gene has CDR1 MGHDK and CDR2 SYGVNS.

The sample holds one count of this clone. Written as DNA, the CDR3 is TGTGCCAGCAGCTTAGTCGGGTCCTACAATGAGCAGTTCTTC. Residues: CASSLVGSYNEQFF. The V call is TRBV7-9, the J call TRBJ2-1; D remains unclear. Germline V gives CDR1 SEHNR, CDR2 FQNEAQ (reference sequence). The CDR3 sequence is 14 residues long. Trimming removed 1 base from V and 1 base from J, with 5 bases in between.

The chain recombines TRBV5-1 with TRBJ1-6; D is unresolved. The CDR3 contains 16 residues. Trimming removed 7 bases at V and 2 bases at J, with 16 bases between. CDR1 and CDR2 (germline): SGHRS, YFSETQ. Written as DNA, the CDR3 is TGCGCCAGCGCGTGGGGAACTTTCGCCTATAATTCACCCCTCCACTTT. It is translated as CASAWGTFAYNSPLHF.

The chain has TRBV11-3 and TRBJ2-7; D may be TRBD1 or TRBD2 (5 bases each). The CDR3 runs 15 residues. Trimming left V 4 bases short and J 6 bases short, with 19 bases between. Germline assignment: CDR1 SGHNT and CDR2 YENEEA. The DNA for the CDR3 is TGTGCCAGCAGCTCCCAAAGGGGAGAGGGCGGCGAGCAGTACTTC. It yields the protein CASSSQRGEGGEQYF.

This CDR3 is CASSVRDRSTGELFF. CDR3 bases: TGTGCCAGCAGTGTCCGGGACAGGTCCACCGGGGAGCTGTTTTTT. The chain combines TRBV27 with TRBJ2-2; TRBD1 agrees at 8 bases. Germline V CDR1 and CDR2: MNHEY, SMNVEV (reference sequence). CDR3 size: 15 residues. Trimming removed 5 bases from V and 4 bases from J; junction bases left unmatched: 6.

This clone has a handful of counts. The chain has TRBV29-1 and TRBJ2-7, with TRBD2 matching over 8 bases. The CDR3 runs 15 residues. The V and J ends lost 0 bases and 4 bases, in that order; junction bases with no gene match: 8. CDR1 is SQVTM, CDR2 ANQGSEA, per germline. The CDR3, as DNA: TGCAGCGTTGAAGATGAGGAGCGGGGGACTTACGAGCAGTACTTC. Residues: CSVEDEERGTYEQYF.

The chain has TRBV2 and TRBJ1-5, with a weak D call TRBD1 (5 bases). Germline CDR1 and CDR2: SNHLY and FYNNEI. The CDR3 covers 14 residues. V lost 8 bases to trimming and J lost 6 bases, with 17 bases between them. CDR3 in DNA: TGTGCCAGCCGCGCTCGGGGGTTCCTTCAGCCCCAGCATTTT. Protein sequence: CASRARGFLQPQHF.

The rearrangement uses TRBV7-9 and TRBJ1-4; 7 positions match TRBD1. V was pared by 5 bases and J by 8 bases, with 5 bases of the junction left unmatched. From germline, CDR1 is SEHNR and CDR2 FQNEAQ (reference sequence). The CDR3 loop spans 13 amino acids. CDR3 protein: CASSERTGEKLFF. The CDR3 DNA reads as TGTGCCAGCAGCGAGCGGACAGGAGAAAAACTGTTTTTT.

This sequence joins TRBV6-5 and TRBJ2-7; D might be TRBD2 (5 bases). Germline V gene data show CDR1 as MNHEY and CDR2 as SVGAGI. This CDR3 has 13 residues. Trimming removed 0 bases from V and 5 bases from J, with 8 bases in between. DNA of the CDR3: TGTGCCAGCAGTTACTCTCGAGGGAACGAGCAGTACTTC. Translation: CASSYSRGNEQYF.

The chain recombines TRBV5-6 with TRBJ1-1; D not resolved. Trimming stripped 5 bases from V and 1 base from J, with 9 bases between. CDR3 length: 13 amino acids. CDR1 is SGHDT, CDR2 YYEEEE, per germline. CDR3 DNA sequence: TGTGCCAGCAGAGGGTCCTGGAACACTGAAGCTTTCTTT. It encodes CASRGSWNTEAFF.

The genes are TRBV2 and TRBJ1-6; no reliable D call. Looked up from germline, CDR1 is SNHLY and CDR2 is FYNNEI. This CDR3 region has 15 residues. V lost 5 bases to trimming and J lost 5 bases, with 13 bases between them. DNA of the CDR3: TGTGCCAGCAGTCCGGCCCTGTCGGATAATTCACCCCTCCACTTT. Protein: CASSPALSDNSPLHF.

V is TRBV21-1 and J is TRBJ2-7; TRBD1 is taken as the D call from the table, unchecked against the DNA. TRBV21-1 represents a pseudogene. The CDR3 loop spans 14 amino acids. CDR3: CASTGQGKKYEQYF. CDR3 nucleotide sequence: TGTGCCAGCACCGGACAGGGTAAGAAGTACGAGCAGTACTTC.

The chain couples TRBV5-8 to TRBJ2-7, with TRBD1 identical over 8 bases. V lost 4 bases, J lost 7 bases, and 7 bases stayed unmatched. Germline CDR1 is SGHTS and CDR2 is YDEGEE. The CDR3 extends over 13 amino acids. The CDR3 DNA sequence: TGTGCCAGCAGCCAGGACAGGGCACGGGAGCAGTACTTC. This codes for CASSQDRAREQYF.

The genes are TRBV7-3 and TRBJ1-6, with a tentative D call TRBD1 (6 bases). CDR1 and CDR2 from the germline V gene are SGHTA and FQGTGA. V was pared by 11 bases and J by 4 bases, with 21 bases between. This CDR3 region has 16 residues. The CDR3 DNA is TGTGCCCGGGGCCAGGGGAAACGAAGGTATAATTCACCCCTCCACTTT. Translated: CARGQGKRRYNSPLHF.